By share, the clone carrying this TCR beta chain ranks as medium-sized. No antigen is known for it. The CDR3 covers 12 residues. Germline loops: CDR1 GTSNPN, CDR2 SVGIG (reference sequence). After removal of 3 bases from V and 11 bases from J, the junction contained 10 bases not matched to a gene. Ahead of thyroid surgery, no patient had received treatment of any kind. Original methodology: Researchers built a distant-metastasis classifier for papillary thyroid cancer that drew on CDR3 differences across clinicopathological groups. TCRdb reprocessed the PCR reads using MiXCR. What appears here as the V and J calls and clone size reflects TCRdb's work, not the paper's. The data contain 30,000 to 45,000 clones, less than 30% of them singletons. This sample was included in a study of metastatic and nonmetastatic thyroid tumors. The wider study: It was across blood and tumor or nodule tissue from malignant and benign thyroid patients that repertoires were compared.

Overall study findings and caveats: Patients with malignant thyroid tumors reportedly had significantly higher TCR beta diversity than those with benign nodules, in blood and tumor.

Specimen: blood. The V and J genes are TRBV30 and TRBJ2-7; 7 bases fit TRBD2. This receptor was obtained from a male donor with papillary thyroid cancer or a benign thyroid nodule (not recorded which). Some clones in this sample may be carry-over from other donors' samples. The CDR3 spells CAWSLPGGTEYF. The CDR3 DNA reads as TGTGCCTGGAGCCTGCCCGGGGGGACTGAGTACTTC.